These 9 T cell receptor beta chains came from one sample sequenced in a study of T cells in Graves' hyperthyroidism and ophthalmopathy. RNA transcripts served as the template for amplifying TCR beta CDR3 regions. HTBI primers were the set used in a first-round RT-PCR of the TCR CDR3. TCRdb itself ran the multiplex PCR reads through MiXCR, one entry per CDR3 protein. The sample comprises 350,000 or so distinct CDR3 sequences, about 20% of which are singletons, and under 55% rests with the top ten. Sequenced input: blood. Receptors were obtained from a woman aged 45-65 years with Graves' hyperthyroidism.

This clonotype was observed many times. Germline is not matched at one junction end, which may reflect a read error. V gene TRBV2 combines with J gene TRBJ2-5, with D unresolved. The CDR3 loop spans 11 amino acids. Germline CDR1 and CDR2: SNHLY and FYNNEI. The CDR3 sequence: CASSREETQYF. For the CDR3, the DNA is TGCGCCAGCAGCCGCGAAGAGACCCAGTACTTC.

This clonotype has at least ten counts. The chain links TRBV2 to TRBJ2-7; D might be TRBD1 (6 bases). The CDR3 is made up of 11 amino acids. Germline values: CDR1 SNHLY, CDR2 FYNNEI. Deletions cut 6 bases from V and 3 bases from J, with 6 bases between. The CDR3 coding sequence is TGTGCCAGCAGGGACAGCTACGAGCAGTACTTC. It is translated as CASRDSYEQYF. The whole variable domain, filled in from reference TRBV2 and TRBJ2-7, reads EPEVTQTPSHQVTQMGQEVILRCVPISNHLYFYWYRQILGQKVEFLVSFYNNEISEKSEIFDDQFSVERPDGSNFTLKIRSTKLEDSAMYFCASRDSYEQYFGPGTRLTVT.

V and J are TRBV6-1 and TRBJ1-2; unclear D gene. The length of the CDR3 is 15 residues. Trimming stripped 3 bases from V and 3 bases from J, with 14 bases between. Germline V gene data show CDR1 as MNHNS and CDR2 as SASEGT. Written as DNA, the CDR3 is TGTGCCAGCAGTGATCCCGCGGGGAGGTACTATGGCTACACCTTC. Its translation is CASSDPAGRYYGYTF.

The chain carries TRBV18 and TRBJ1-2; 7 bases line up with TRBD1. Germline trimming cut 2 bases from V and 3 bases from J; bases unmatched to any gene: 12. This CDR3 spans 17 amino acids. From germline, CDR1 is KGHSH and CDR2 LQKENI. CDR3 DNA sequence: TGTGCCAGCTCACCATTCAACTCGGGGGGGACAGACTATGGCTACACCTTC. It is translated as CASSPFNSGGTDYGYTF.

This clonotype was picked up many times. The rearrangement uses TRBV7-9 and TRBJ1-5, with a weak D call TRBD1 (6 bases). This CDR3 spans 14 amino acids. Trimming removed 5 bases from V and 7 bases from J, with 15 bases in between. From germline, CDR1 is SEHNR and CDR2 FQNEAQ (reference sequence). The CDR3 bases are TGTGCCAGCAGCCAGGGGCAGAATGGACAGCCCCAGCATTTT. Translated: CASSQGQNGQPQHF.

A word on this clonotype: This may stem from a read error, because a much larger clone lies one nucleotide away. This chain links TRBV2 with TRBJ1-2, with D unclear. Germline loops: CDR1 SNHLY, CDR2 FYNNEI. The CDR3 covers 15 residues. The CDR3 protein is CTSSDGQASNYGYTF. The CDR3 bases are TGTACCAGCAGTGATGGTCAGGCGTCTAACTATGGCTACACCTTC.

This clonotype was seen a handful of times. The chain uses TRBV2 and TRBJ1-1; D not resolved. Germline V gives CDR1 SNHLY, CDR2 FYNNEI. Deletions cut 0 bases from V and 3 bases from J, with 11 bases between. CDR3 size: 15 residues. CDR3 nucleotides: TGTGCCAGCAGTGAAGCTTCCGGATCGGACACTGAAGCTTTCTTT. Its protein is CASSEASGSDTEAFF. The whole variable domain, filled in from reference TRBV2 and TRBJ1-1, reads EPEVTQTPSHQVTQMGQEVILRCVPISNHLYFYWYRQILGQKVEFLVSFYNNEISEKSEIFDDQFSVERPDGSNFTLKIRSTKLEDSAMYFCASSEASGSDTEAFFGQGTRLTVV.

The V call is TRBV19, the J call TRBJ2-3, with D perhaps matching TRBD2 (6 bases). Germline loops: CDR1 LNHDA, CDR2 SQIVND (reference sequence). V was trimmed by 5 bases and J by 0 bases, leaving 12 bases between them. CDR3 size: 15 residues. CDR3 in DNA: TGTGCCAGTAGTTCGGGACTTACTAGCACAGATACGCAGTATTTT. Translating gives CASSSGLTSTDTQYF.

This clonotype was counted many times. The chain employs TRBV10-3 and TRBJ2-3, with 13 bases aligning to TRBD2. This CDR3 is 18 amino acids long. From germline, CDR1 is ENHRY and CDR2 SYGVKD. V shed 0 bases, J shed 2 bases, and the junction held 5 bases outside the gene matches. CDR3 protein: CAISESKGLAGHTDTQYF. CDR3 DNA: TGTGCCATCAGTGAGTCCAAGGGACTAGCGGGACACACAGATACGCAGTATTTT.